This T cell receptor beta chain was found in a study of shared clonotypes between healthy human individuals. For the study at large: Per-donor plates numbered three CD4 naive, three CD4 memory, two CD8 naive and one CD8 memory.

Study-wide results and limits: Clonotypes which were not shared had lower generation probabilities than clonotypes that all four donors shared.

This clone was found a few times. The antigen is undetermined. Generated by immunoSEQ multiplex PCR, the TCRdb table keeps only in-frame clones and is missing some. The sample holds around 2.3 million clones, around 95% seen once. The CDR3 has 17 amino acids. V shed 3 bases and J shed 4 bases, with 20 bases lying between them. Germline CDR1 and CDR2: SGHRS and YFSETQ. The sequence was obtained from a man between 18 and 29 years old in good health. The rearrangement uses TRBV5-1 and TRBJ2-1, with TRBD2 as a possible D gene (6 bases). Sequenced sample: naive CD4+ T cells sorted from blood. Specified subset: CD45RA+ positively selected. This chain's CDR3 is CASSSSGGGVRYNEQFF. DNA of the CDR3: TGCGCCAGCAGCTCGTCCGGGGGTGGGGTCAGATACAATGAGCAGTTCTTC.